This entry lists 21 T cell receptor beta chains sequenced from one sample in a study of regulatory T cells in long-lasting Graves disease (dated by TCRdb to the early 2020s). The time point label on this specimen signifies: newly diagnosed GD, antithyroid drugs for less than 3 months. RNA was extracted from PBMCs in TRIzol for both TCR sequencing and RNA sequencing. The receptor library was made with multiplex PCR. Sequencing took place on an Illumina HiSeq 4000. CDR3 regions were amplified by Arm-PCR with iRepertoire HTBI primers to construct TCR beta libraries. TCRdb ran its own pipeline on the public reads, namely fastp trimming at Q25 and MiXCR clone calling, and kept in-frame beta chains. For every CDR3 protein sequence, its rows merge into one entry that carries the most common genes and DNA. The sample data list 350,000 to 550,000 distinct CDR3 sequences, and over 15% of these were observed just once. Less than 30% of the sample goes to the ten largest clones.

The data also belong to a second study, concerning T cells in Graves' hyperthyroidism and ophthalmopathy.

The material sequenced was peripheral blood mononuclear cells (PBMCs), taken at new diagnosis, from a patient treated with antithyroid drugs. These TCRs come from a woman younger than 35 with Graves disease. Donor details come from another sample of the same person, matched by shared clones.

V is TRBV4-1 and J is TRBJ2-4; no clear D. Trimming removed 0 bases at V and 0 bases at J, with 9 bases between. CDR1 MGHRA and CDR2 YSYEKL come from the germline V gene. The CDR3 covers 16 residues. In nucleotides, the CDR3 is TGCGCCAGCAGCCAAGATAGAAAGGTAGCCAAAAACATTCAGTACTTC. Translation gives CASSQDRKVAKNIQYF.

There are many counts of this clonotype. This chain's CDR3 is CASSPRVGVETQYF. The CDR3 DNA reads TGTGCCAGCAGTCCAAGGGTTGGGGTAGAGACCCAGTACTTC. J is TRBJ2-5 and V is TRBV28; the D is unclear. V was cut by 5 bases and J by 4 bases, with 14 bases left in between. There are 14 residues in the CDR3. CDR1 and CDR2 (germline): MDHEN, SYDVKM.

This clonotype appeared many times. The chain combines TRBV2 with TRBJ2-7; no reliable D call. V was clipped by 1 base and J by 5 bases, with 6 bases between them. CDR1 is SNHLY and CDR2 is FYNNEI in the germline V gene. There are 12 residues in the CDR3. The CDR3 region has the DNA TGTGCCAGCAGTGAAGGGGTCGACGAGCAGTACTTC. Amino acid sequence: CASSEGVDEQYF.

This clonotype was counted ten times or more. V gene TRBV6-1 combines with J gene TRBJ2-3; D possibly corresponds to TRBD1 (5 bases). The CDR3 contains 16 residues. Trimming pared 6 bases from V and 0 bases from J, leaving 16 bases between. CDR1 MNHNS and CDR2 SASEGT come from the germline V gene. This CDR3 is CASSLDRQHSTDTQYF. The CDR3 nucleotides read TGTGCCAGCAGCCTAGACAGACAACATAGCACAGATACGCAGTATTTT.

The sample holds many counts of this clonotype. This chain joins TRBV4-3 and TRBJ2-4; 8 bases line up with TRBD1. CDR1 is LGHNA and CDR2 is YSLEER in the germline V gene. The CDR3 covers 15 residues. The V gene end was trimmed by 0 bases and the J gene end by 9 bases; junction bases not matched to a gene: 7. Here the CDR3 reads CASSQERQGRGIQYF. CDR3 DNA: TGCGCCAGCAGCCAAGAGCGACAGGGGCGAGGCATTCAGTACTTC.

V usage is TRBV19 and J usage is TRBJ1-5; TRBD1 matches 9 bases. J lost 0 bases, V lost 9 bases, and 9 bases had no gene match. The CDR3 runs 16 residues. The V gene's germline CDR1 is LNHDA and CDR2 SQIVND (reference sequence). The CDR3 sequence: CASSGQGLYSNQPQHF. CDR3 sequence (DNA): TGTGCCAGCTCGGGACAGGGTCTTTATAGCAATCAGCCCCAGCATTTT.

This clonotype was seen many times. J is TRBJ1-1 and V is TRBV5-1; D might be TRBD1 (5 bases). Germline V gene lookup returns CDR1 SGHRS and CDR2 YFSETQ. The CDR3 contains 15 residues. The germline V and J ends were trimmed by 0 bases and 10 bases, with 19 bases remaining between them. This CDR3 is CASSLDSPDFGGAFF. For the CDR3, the DNA is TGCGCCAGCAGCTTGGATAGTCCGGACTTTGGGGGAGCTTTCTTT.

This clonotype occurred a few times. The germline gene is not matched at one end of the junction; a read error may be the cause. V gene TRBV10-3 combines with J gene TRBJ2-1; 10 bases line up with TRBD2. Germline V gene data show CDR1 as ENHRY and CDR2 as SYGVKD. CDR3 length: 14 residues. The CDR3 DNA follows: TGTGCCACCAGTACTAGCGGGATAAAAAATGAGCAGTTCTTC. Protein sequence: CATSTSGIKNEQFF.

This clonotype was picked up many times. This sequence joins TRBV27 and TRBJ2-7; TRBD1 or TRBD2 may be the D gene (5 bases each). The V gene's germline CDR1 is MNHEY and CDR2 SMNVEV (reference sequence). The CDR3 sequence is 14 residues long. The V and J ends lost 7 bases and 4 bases respectively, with 17 bases between them. CDR3 protein: CASKGFTGPYEQYF. CDR3 DNA: TGTGCCAGCAAAGGCTTTACGGGACCTTACGAGCAGTACTTC.

In DNA form, the CDR3 reads TGTGCCAGCAGCTTAGGGACAGGGGGTAAAGGCTACACCTTC. This translates into CASSLGTGGKGYTF. This chain uses TRBV7-9 with TRBJ1-2; TRBD1 agrees at 10 bases. Germline trimming cut 1 base from V and 8 bases from J; bases unmatched to any gene: 4. The CDR3 is 14 residues long. Looked up from germline, CDR1 is SEHNR and CDR2 is FQNEAQ (reference sequence). The whole variable domain, remainder taken from reference TRBV7-9 and TRBJ1-2, is DTGVSQNPRHKITKRGQNVTFRCDPISEHNRLYWYRQTLGQGPEFLTYFQNEAQLEKSRLLSDRFSAERPKGSFSTLEIQRTEQGDSAMYLCASSLGTGGKGYTFGSGTRLTVV.

V and J are TRBV19 and TRBJ2-1; 9 nucleotides agree with TRBD2. CDR3 size: 15 residues. J was trimmed by 2 bases and V by 4 bases; bases with no gene match: 3. Germline lookup yields CDR1 LNHDA and CDR2 SQIVND (reference sequence). For the CDR3, the DNA is TGTGCCAGTAGTAAGGGACTAGCCACCTACAATGAGCAGTTCTTC. Its protein product is CASSKGLATYNEQFF.

This clonotype showed up just a few times. The rearrangement uses TRBV5-4 and TRBJ1-1; tentatively, D is TRBD1 (6 bases). Per germline, CDR1 SGHNT and CDR2 YYREEE (reference sequence). The CDR3 extends over 14 amino acids. V was cut by 4 bases and J by 3 bases, with 13 bases left in between. The CDR3 spells CASSKNRDHTEAFF. The CDR3 coding sequence is TGTGCCAGCAGCAAGAACAGGGACCACACTGAAGCTTTCTTT.

The gene calls are TRBV27 and TRBJ2-7, with D possibly matching TRBD2 (6 bases). V was shortened by 0 bases and J by 6 bases, with 12 bases between the two germline ends. The CDR3 is 14 residues long. CDR1 MNHEY and CDR2 SMNVEV come from the germline V gene (reference sequence). The CDR3 spells CASSLSASAGEQYF. The CDR3 nucleotides read TGTGCCAGCAGTTTATCGGCTAGCGCGGGCGAGCAGTACTTC.

Many counts were recorded for this clonotype. The rearrangement joins TRBV7-2 to TRBJ2-1, with D perhaps matching TRBD1 or TRBD2 (6 bases each). This CDR3 is built from 17 residues. Trimming left V 2 bases short and J 5 bases short, with 19 bases between. Germline V gene data show CDR1 as SGHTA and CDR2 as FQGNSA. The CDR3 DNA reads as TGTGCCAGCAGCTTACTCCCGGGGGCAGGGAAGGACAATGAGCAGTTCTTC. It yields the protein CASSLLPGAGKDNEQFF.

At least ten counts were recorded for this clonotype. This chain links TRBV28 with TRBJ2-3; no firm D call. The length of the CDR3 is 12 residues. Germline assignment: CDR1 MDHEN and CDR2 SYDVKM. V lost 4 bases and J 4 bases, leaving 6 bases between the germline ends. The CDR3 is CASSSGSDTQYF. The DNA for the CDR3 is TGTGCCAGCAGTTCGGGTTCAGATACGCAGTATTTT. Based on the CDR3 plus reference TRBV28 and TRBJ2-3, the full variable domain is DVKVTQSSRYLVKRTGEKVFLECVQDMDHENMFWYRQDPGLGLRLIYFSYDVKMKEKGDIPEGYSVSREKKERFSLILESASTNQTSMYLCASSSGSDTQYFGPGTRLTVL.

This clonotype was found a few times. This chain joins TRBV20-1 and TRBJ1-5; D uncertain. The V gene's germline CDR1 is DFQATT and CDR2 SNEGSKA (reference sequence). The germline V and J ends were trimmed by 6 bases and 4 bases, with 16 bases remaining between them. This CDR3 spans 14 amino acids. The CDR3 DNA is TGCAGTGCCCCCGCGGCAGTTAATAATCAGCCCCAGCATTTT. Its translation is CSAPAAVNNQPQHF.

In its sample, this clonotype was seen a few times. The chain combines TRBV28 with TRBJ1-5; 7 nucleotides match TRBD1. The CDR3 loop spans 14 amino acids. The germline CDR1 and CDR2 sequences are MDHEN and SYDVKM. V was pared by 9 bases and J by 5 bases, with 10 bases of the junction left unmatched. CDR3 coding DNA: TGTGCCAGTAGCTTCGGGACAGTTTATCAGCCCCAGCATTTT. Amino acids: CASSFGTVYQPQHF.

This clonotype has ten or more counts. The chain is built from TRBV12-3 or TRBV12-4 and TRBJ2-7; D call uncertain. V shed 7 bases and J shed 1 base, with 14 bases lying between them. This CDR3 is built from 14 residues. The CDR3 reads CASMPPETSYEQYF. As DNA, the CDR3 is TGTGCCAGCATGCCGCCCGAAACGTCCTACGAGCAGTACTTC.

This clonotype turned up a few times. The junction differs from germline at one of its ends, possibly a read error. The chain has TRBV5-1 and TRBJ2-5, with 8 positions matching TRBD2. CDR1 is SGHRS and CDR2 is YFSETQ in the germline V gene. This CDR3 contains 16 residues. This CDR3 is CASTDQAGEPQETQYF. As DNA, the CDR3 is TGTGCCAGCACCGACCAAGCGGGAGAGCCCCAAGAGACCCAGTACTTC.

The gene calls are TRBV5-4 and TRBJ2-7; unclear D gene. Trimming pared 3 bases from V and 7 bases from J, leaving 20 bases between. Germline V gives CDR1 SGHNT, CDR2 YYREEE (reference sequence). The CDR3 is made up of 15 amino acids. The CDR3 DNA follows: TGTGCCAGCAGCTCGAGTGGTGCCCCCGGGCTGGAGCAGTACTTC. Its translation: CASSSSGAPGLEQYF.

This clonotype was observed many times. The chain has TRBV20-1 and TRBJ2-1; 12 nucleotides align to TRBD2. This CDR3 region has 14 residues. Germline V gene sequence: CDR1 DFQATT, CDR2 SNEGSKA (reference sequence). J was trimmed by 8 bases and V by 1 base; bases with no gene match: 3. The CDR3 loop is CSARGLAGEYEQFF. CDR3 DNA sequence: TGCAGTGCTAGAGGACTAGCGGGAGAGTATGAGCAGTTCTTC.